Listed here are 3 T cell receptor beta chains from one sample, sequenced in a study of identical twins. TCRdb passed the 5' RACE reads through MiXCR, listing each CDR3 protein once. The data show hundreds of thousands of distinct CDR3 sequences, 8% to 9% seen once. This same sample was also taken into another study, of yellow fever vaccine responses in identical twins.

The sequencing input was PBMCs. These receptors were collected from a woman between 18 and 29 years old in good health.

The chain recombines TRBV30 with TRBJ2-1, with D perhaps TRBD1 (5 bases). Germline V CDR1 and CDR2: GTSNPN, SVGIG (reference sequence). V was pared by 4 bases and J by 1 base, with 20 bases between. The length of the CDR3 is 17 residues. The CDR3 is CAWIPGSRSGSYNEQFF. CDR3 DNA: TGTGCCTGGATCCCAGGTTCCCGATCAGGGTCCTACAATGAGCAGTTCTTC.

The sample holds a few counts of this clonotype. The chain combines TRBV28 with TRBJ2-7, with TRBD1 as a possible D gene (5 bases). V was trimmed by 5 bases and J by 2 bases, leaving 13 bases between them. CDR1 and CDR2 (germline): MDHEN, SYDVKM. The CDR3 extends over 14 amino acids. The DNA of the CDR3 is TGTGCCAGCAGTCCCTCTTACAGGACCTACGAGCAGTACTTC. This gives the protein CASSPSYRTYEQYF.

The chain has TRBV4-1 and TRBJ1-1; no clear D. CDR3 length: 14 residues. V lost 0 bases, J lost 6 bases, and 11 bases lay in between. Germline V CDR1 and CDR2: MGHRA, YSYEKL. The CDR3 spells CASSQEFHFPEAFF. The CDR3, as DNA: TGCGCCAGCAGCCAAGAGTTTCATTTTCCTGAAGCTTTCTTT.